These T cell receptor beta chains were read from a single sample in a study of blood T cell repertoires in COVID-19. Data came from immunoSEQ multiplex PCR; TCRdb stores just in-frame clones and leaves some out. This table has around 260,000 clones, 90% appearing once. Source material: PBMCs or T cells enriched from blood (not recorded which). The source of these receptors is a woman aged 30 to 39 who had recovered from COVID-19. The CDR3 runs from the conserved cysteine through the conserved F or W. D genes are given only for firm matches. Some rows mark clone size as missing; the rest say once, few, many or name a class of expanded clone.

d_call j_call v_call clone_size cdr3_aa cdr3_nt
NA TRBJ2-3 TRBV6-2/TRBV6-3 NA CASSTGSYNTDTQYF TGTGCCAGCAGTACGGGATCCTATAACACAGATACGCAGTATTTT
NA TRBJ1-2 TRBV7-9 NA CASSYDSQAYGYTF TGTGCCAGCAGCTACGACAGTCAGGCCTATGGCTACACCTTC
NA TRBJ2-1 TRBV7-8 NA CASSREATSLPGNEQFF TGTGCCAGCAGCCGAGAGGCTACCTCCCTTCCGGGCAATGAGCAGTTCTTC
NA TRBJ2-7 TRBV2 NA CASSVNLLSYEQYF TGTGCCAGCAGTGTAAACCTACTCTCCTACGAGCAGTACTTC
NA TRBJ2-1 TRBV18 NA CASRDISYNEQFF TGTGCCAGCCGGGATATCTCCTACAATGAGCAGTTCTTC
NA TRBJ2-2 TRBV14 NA CASSLRGGIGELFF TGTGCCAGCAGCCTGAGGGGGGGCATCGGGGAGCTGTTTTTT
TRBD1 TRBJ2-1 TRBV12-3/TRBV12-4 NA CASSQGANEQFF TGTGCCAGCAGCCAGGGGGCTAATGAGCAGTTCTTC
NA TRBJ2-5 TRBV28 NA CASSLKGHWEETQYF TGTGCCAGCAGCCTAAAGGGACATTGGGAAGAGACCCAGTACTTC
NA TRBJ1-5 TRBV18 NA CASSPEGRIFVGNQPQHF TGTGCCAGCTCACCGGAAGGGAGGATTTTTGTCGGCAATCAGCCCCAGCATTTT
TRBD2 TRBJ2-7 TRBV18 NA CASSPPGGRVNSYEQYF TGTGCCAGCTCACCACCTGGCGGGAGGGTCAACTCCTACGAGCAGTACTTC
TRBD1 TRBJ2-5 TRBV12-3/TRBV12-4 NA CASRYRGEETQYF TGTGCCAGCAGATACAGGGGCGAAGAGACCCAGTACTTC
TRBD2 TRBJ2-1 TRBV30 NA CAWGPGGGGNEQFF TGTGCCTGGGGTCCGGGAGGAGGCGGCAATGAGCAGTTCTTC
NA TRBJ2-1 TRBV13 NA CASSLLGSGTNNEQFF TGTGCCAGCAGCTTATTGGGTAGCGGAACGAACAATGAGCAGTTCTTC
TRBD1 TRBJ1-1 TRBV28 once CASSLPSGTAIPNTEAFF TGTGCCAGCAGTCTTCCCTCCGGGACAGCCATTCCGAACACTGAAGCTTTCTTT
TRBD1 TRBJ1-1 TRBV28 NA CASFGTGHKGGEAFF TGTGCCAGCTTTGGGACAGGGCACAAGGGCGGTGAAGCTTTCTTT
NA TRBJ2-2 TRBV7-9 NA CASSMGRRELFF TGTGCCAGCAGTATGGGGCGAAGGGAGCTGTTTTTT
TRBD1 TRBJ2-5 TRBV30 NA CAWSHRDRGQAQYF TGTGCCTGGAGTCACCGGGACAGGGGGCAAGCCCAGTACTTC
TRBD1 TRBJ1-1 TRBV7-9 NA CASSWDRDLTEAFF TGTGCCAGCAGCTGGGACAGGGATCTGACTGAAGCTTTCTTT
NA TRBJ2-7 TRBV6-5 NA CASSYSSPRDEQYF TGTGCCAGCAGCTACTCGTCCCCCCGGGACGAGCAGTACTTC
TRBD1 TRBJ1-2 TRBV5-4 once CASSLPLRGRGYGYTF TGTGCCAGCAGCTTGCCCCTCAGGGGGCGCGGGTATGGCTACACCTTC
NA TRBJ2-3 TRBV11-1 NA CASSLFFGQTDTQYF TGTGCCAGCAGCTTATTCTTTGGACAGACAGATACGCAGTATTTT
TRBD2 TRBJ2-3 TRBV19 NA CASSPLSAGVTDTQYF TGTGCCAGTAGTCCCTTGTCAGCGGGAGTCACAGATACGCAGTATTTT
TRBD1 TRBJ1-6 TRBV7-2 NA CASSWGDREGSPLHF TGTGCCAGCAGCTGGGGTGACAGGGAAGGTTCACCCCTCCACTTT
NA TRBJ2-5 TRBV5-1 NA CASSLGTIEETQYF TGCGCCAGCAGCTTGGGTACTATTGAAGAGACCCAGTACTTC
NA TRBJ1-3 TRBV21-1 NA CASSPQRGTASGNTIYF TGTGCCAGCAGCCCTCAAAGGGGGACAGCCTCTGGAAACACCATATATTTT
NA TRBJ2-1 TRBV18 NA CASSPWQGKNNEQFF TGTGCCAGCTCTCCCTGGCAGGGAAAGAACAATGAGCAGTTCTTC
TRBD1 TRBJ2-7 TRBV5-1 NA CASSFGLQGTLEQYF TGCGCCAGCAGCTTTGGGTTACAGGGGACCCTCGAGCAGTACTTC
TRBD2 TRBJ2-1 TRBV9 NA CASSALAGVYNEQFF TGTGCCAGCAGCGCTCTAGCGGGAGTCTACAATGAGCAGTTCTTC
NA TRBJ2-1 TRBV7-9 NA CASNLPESSYNEQFF TGTGCCAGCAACTTACCGGAGAGCTCCTACAATGAGCAGTTCTTC
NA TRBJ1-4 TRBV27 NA CASSRGQNEKLFF TGTGCCAGCAGTCGCGGACAGAATGAAAAACTGTTTTTT
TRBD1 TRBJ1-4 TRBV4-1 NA CASSLPGQGEKLFF TGCGCCAGCAGCCTTCCGGGACAGGGGGAAAAACTGTTTTTT
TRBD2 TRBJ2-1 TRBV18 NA CASSPPSGHNEQFF TGTGCCAGCTCACCCCCTAGCGGCCACAATGAGCAGTTCTTC
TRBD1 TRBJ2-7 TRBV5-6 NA CASSPFDRDIYEQYF TGTGCCAGCAGCCCCTTTGACAGGGACATCTACGAGCAGTACTTC